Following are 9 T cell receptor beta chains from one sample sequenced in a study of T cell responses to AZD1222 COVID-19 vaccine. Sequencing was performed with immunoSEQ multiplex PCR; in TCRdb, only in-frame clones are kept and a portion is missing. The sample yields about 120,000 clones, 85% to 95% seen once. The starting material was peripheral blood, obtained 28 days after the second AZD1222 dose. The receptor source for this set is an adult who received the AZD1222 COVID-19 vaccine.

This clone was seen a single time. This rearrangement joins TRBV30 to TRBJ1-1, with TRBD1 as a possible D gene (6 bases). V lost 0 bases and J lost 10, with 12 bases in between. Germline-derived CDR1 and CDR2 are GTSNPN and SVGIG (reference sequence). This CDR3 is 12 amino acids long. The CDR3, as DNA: TGTGCCTGGAGTGTCGGGGGGCGAGGAGCTTTCTTT. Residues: CAWSVGGRGAFF.

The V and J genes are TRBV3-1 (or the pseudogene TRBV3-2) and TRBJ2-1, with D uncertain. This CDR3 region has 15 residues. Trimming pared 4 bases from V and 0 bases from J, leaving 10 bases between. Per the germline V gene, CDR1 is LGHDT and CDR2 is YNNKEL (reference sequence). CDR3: CASSLSEISYNEQFF. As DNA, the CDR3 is TGTGCCAGCAGCCTCTCAGAAATCTCCTACAATGAGCAGTTCTTC.

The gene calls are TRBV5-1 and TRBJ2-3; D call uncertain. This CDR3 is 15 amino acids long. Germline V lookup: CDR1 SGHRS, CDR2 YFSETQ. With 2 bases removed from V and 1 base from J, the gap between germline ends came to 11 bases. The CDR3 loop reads CASSFRPGRTDTQYF. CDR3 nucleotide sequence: TGCGCCAGCAGCTTCCGGCCCGGCCGCACAGATACGCAGTATTTT.

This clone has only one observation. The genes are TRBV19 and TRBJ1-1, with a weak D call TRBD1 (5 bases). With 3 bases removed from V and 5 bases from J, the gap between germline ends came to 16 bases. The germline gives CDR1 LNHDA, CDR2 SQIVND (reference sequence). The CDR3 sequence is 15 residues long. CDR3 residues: CASSIDPGVGTEAFF. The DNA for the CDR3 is TGTGCCAGTAGTATTGACCCGGGGGTTGGAACTGAAGCTTTCTTT.

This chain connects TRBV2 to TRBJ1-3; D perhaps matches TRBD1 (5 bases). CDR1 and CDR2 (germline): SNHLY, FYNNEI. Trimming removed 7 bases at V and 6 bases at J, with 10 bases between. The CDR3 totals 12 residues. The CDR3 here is CASMGRINTIYF. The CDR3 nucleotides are TGTGCCAGCATGGGGCGGATAAACACCATATATTTT.

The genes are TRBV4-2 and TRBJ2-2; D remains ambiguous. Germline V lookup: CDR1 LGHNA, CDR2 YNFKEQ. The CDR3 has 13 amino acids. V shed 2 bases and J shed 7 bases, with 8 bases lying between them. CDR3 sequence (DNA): TGTGCCAGCAGCCAACGAATAGTCGGGGAGCTGTTTTTT. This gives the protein CASSQRIVGELFF.

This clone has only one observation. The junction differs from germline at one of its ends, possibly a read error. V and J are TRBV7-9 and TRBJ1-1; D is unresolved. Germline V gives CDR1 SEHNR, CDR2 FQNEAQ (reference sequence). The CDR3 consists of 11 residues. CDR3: CASSSNSEAFF. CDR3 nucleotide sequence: TGTGCCAGCAGCTCTAACAGTGAAGCTTTCTTT.

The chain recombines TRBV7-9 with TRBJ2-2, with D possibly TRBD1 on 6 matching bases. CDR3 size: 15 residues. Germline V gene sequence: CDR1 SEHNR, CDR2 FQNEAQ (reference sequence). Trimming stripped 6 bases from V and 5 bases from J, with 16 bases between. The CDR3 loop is CASRHRQAPTGELFF. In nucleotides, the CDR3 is TGTGCCAGCAGACATAGACAGGCTCCGACCGGGGAGCTGTTTTTT.

The CDR3 DNA is TGTGCCAGCAGCTCCGGGACTAGCGGGAGGTACAATGAGCAGTTCTTC. Translating it yields CASSSGTSGRYNEQFF. The V call is TRBV5-5, the J call TRBJ2-1; 15 positions agree with TRBD2. The CDR3 is made up of 16 amino acids. From germline, CDR1 is SGHKS and CDR2 YYEKEE (reference sequence). Trimming cost V 3 bases and J 4 bases; bases outside gene matches: 2. Filled out from reference TRBV5-5 and TRBJ2-1, the complete variable domain reads DAGVTQSPTHLIKTRGQQVTLRCSPISGHKSVSWYQQVLGQGPQFIFQYYEKEERGRGNFPDRFSARQFPNYSSELNVNALLLGDSALYLCASSSGTSGRYNEQFFGPGTRLTVL.